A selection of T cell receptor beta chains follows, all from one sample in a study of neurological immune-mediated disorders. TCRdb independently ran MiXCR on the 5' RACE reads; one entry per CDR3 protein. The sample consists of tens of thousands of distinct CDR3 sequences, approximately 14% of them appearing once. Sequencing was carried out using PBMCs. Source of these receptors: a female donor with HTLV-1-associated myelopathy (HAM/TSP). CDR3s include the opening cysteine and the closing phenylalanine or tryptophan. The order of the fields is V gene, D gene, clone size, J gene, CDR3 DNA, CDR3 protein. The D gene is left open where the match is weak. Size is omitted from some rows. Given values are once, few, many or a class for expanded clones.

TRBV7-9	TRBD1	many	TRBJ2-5	TGTGCCAGCAGCCTCCGGACAGGGGCGCAAGAGACCCAGTACTTC	CASSLRTGAQETQYF
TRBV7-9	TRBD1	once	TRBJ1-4	TGTGCCAGCAGCTTAGTCGATGGGACAGTAATGTTTTTT	CASSLVDGTVMFF
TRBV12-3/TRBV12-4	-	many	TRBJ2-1	TGTGCCAGCAGTACCCGGGCTTACAATGAGCAGTTCTTC	CASSTRAYNEQFF
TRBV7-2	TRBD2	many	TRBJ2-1	TGTGCCAGCAGCTTAGTTAGCGGGGGGGGTTATGAGCAGTTCTTC	CASSLVSGGGYEQFF
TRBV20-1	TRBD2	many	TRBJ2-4	TGCAGTGTACAGAGCGGGGGGGCAGGCAAAAACATTCAGTACTTC	CSVQSGGAGKNIQYF
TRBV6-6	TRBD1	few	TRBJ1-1	TGTGCCAGCAGTTACTCCAGGGAGGACAGGGGGCTTCAGGGAGCTTTCTTT	CASSYSREDRGLQGAFF
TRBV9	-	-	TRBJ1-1	TGTGCCAGAAGCGTTGGGGGGGGCAACGCCACTGAAGCTTTCTTT	CARSVGGGNATEAFF
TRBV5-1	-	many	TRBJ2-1	TGCGCCAGCAGCTTGATCACGGGTGGGCAGTTCTTC	CASSLITGGQFF
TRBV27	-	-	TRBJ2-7	TGTGCCAGCAGTAGAGAGCCCGAAAGCCCGGTGCAGTACTTC	CASSREPESPVQYF
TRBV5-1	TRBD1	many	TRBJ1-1	TGCGCCAGCAGCTTGGAGGGACAGTTCGCCACTGAAGCTTTCTTT	CASSLEGQFATEAFF
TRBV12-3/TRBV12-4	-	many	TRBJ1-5	TGTGCCAGTAGGGCCGGGCAACAGCCCCAGCATTTT	CASRAGQQPQHF
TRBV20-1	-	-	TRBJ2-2	TGCAGTGCTAGTGGGGGGGCCTCCGGGGAGCTGTTTTTT	CSASGGASGELFF
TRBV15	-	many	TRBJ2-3	TGTGCCACCAGCGGGCGTTCGGGTAGCACAGATACGCAGTATTTT	CATSGRSGSTDTQYF
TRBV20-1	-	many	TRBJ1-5	TGCAGTGCTAGAAAGGAGGGGCAGTATAGCAATCAGCCCCAGCATTTT	CSARKEGQYSNQPQHF
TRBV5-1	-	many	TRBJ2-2	TGCGCCAGCAGATGGTTTTTCAACACCGGGGAGCTGTTTTTT	CASRWFFNTGELFF
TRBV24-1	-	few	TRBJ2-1	TGTGCCACCAGTGGACGGGGTCCCCCCTACAATGAGCAGTTCTTC	CATSGRGPPYNEQFF
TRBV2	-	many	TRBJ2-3	TGTGCCAGCTCTGGCCAGTGGTCAGATACGCAGTATTTT	CASSGQWSDTQYF
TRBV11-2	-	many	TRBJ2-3	TGTGCCAGCAGCCTTATGGCCTCTAGCACAGATACGCAGTATTTT	CASSLMASSTDTQYF
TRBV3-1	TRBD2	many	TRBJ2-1	TGTGCCAGCAGCCAACCGACTAGCGGGGGAATCAATGAGCAGTTCTTC	CASSQPTSGGINEQFF
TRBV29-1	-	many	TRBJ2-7	TGCAGCGTTCCGGGACACGAGACCTACGAGCAGTACTTC	CSVPGHETYEQYF
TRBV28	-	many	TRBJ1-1	TGTGCCAGCAGTTTCAGGCTACGGGTGAACACTGAAGCTTTCTTT	CASSFRLRVNTEAFF
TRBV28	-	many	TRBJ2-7	TGTGCCAGCAGTTTAACGGGACCCTACGAGCAGTACTTC	CASSLTGPYEQYF
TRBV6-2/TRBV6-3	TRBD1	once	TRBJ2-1	TGTGCCAGCAGTGGGGACAGGACGAGCTCCTACAATGAGCAGTTCTTC	CASSGDRTSSYNEQFF
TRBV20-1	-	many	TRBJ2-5	TGCAGTGCTAGGGTCGGGGGATCGGGAGAGACCCAGTACTTC	CSARVGGSGETQYF
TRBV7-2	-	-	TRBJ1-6	TGTGCCAGCAGCTTAGCCCTGACAGATTATAATTCACCCCTCCACTTT	CASSLALTDYNSPLHF
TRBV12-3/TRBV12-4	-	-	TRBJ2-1	TGTGCCAGCAGTACCCAGACAGGTCCCTACAATGAGCAGTTCTTC	CASSTQTGPYNEQFF
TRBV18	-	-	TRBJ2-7	TGTGCCAGCTCACCAAGGAGAGGGGAGTCGAACGAGCAGTACTTC	CASSPRRGESNEQYF
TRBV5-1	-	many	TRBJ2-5	TGCGCCAGCAGCTTGTGGCAGGGCGGTGCAGAGACCCAGTACTTC	CASSLWQGGAETQYF
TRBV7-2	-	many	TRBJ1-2	TGTGCCAGCAGCACCCACAGAGGAGGCTACACCTTC	CASSTHRGGYTF
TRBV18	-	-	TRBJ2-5	TGTGCCAGCCGAGATGTGGGGCAGGGCGACGAGACCCAGTACTTC	CASRDVGQGDETQYF
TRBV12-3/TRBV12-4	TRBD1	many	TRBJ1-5	TGTGCCAGCACTCAGGGGGCAGGTCAGCCCCAGCATTTT	CASTQGAGQPQHF
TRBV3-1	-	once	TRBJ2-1	TGTGCCAGCAGCCGACCGGGGGCCAATGAGCAGTTCTTC	CASSRPGANEQFF
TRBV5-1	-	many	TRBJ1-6	TGCGCCAGCAGCTTGGCCTCGGGGGGCTCCTATAATTCACCCCTCCACTTT	CASSLASGGSYNSPLHF
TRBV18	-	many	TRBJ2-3	TGTGCCAGCTCACCACCGAGGGGAAGTGGAGATACGCAGTATTTT	CASSPPRGSGDTQYF
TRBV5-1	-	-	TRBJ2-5	TGCGCCAGCAGCTTGGGGAGTTTAGAGACCCAGTACTTC	CASSLGSLETQYF
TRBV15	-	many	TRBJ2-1	TGTGCTACCAGCGGAACCTCGACAGGAGATATTCGTTACTCCTACAATGAGCAGTTCTTC	CATSGTSTGDIRYSYNEQFF
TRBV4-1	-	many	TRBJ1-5	TGCGCCAGCAGCCTGGACTCTCGAGAGGGACGGAATCAGCCCCAGCATTTT	CASSLDSREGRNQPQHF
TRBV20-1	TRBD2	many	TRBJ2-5	TGCAGTGCTAGAGCAGGACTAGCGGGACTAGAGACCCAGTACTTC	CSARAGLAGLETQYF
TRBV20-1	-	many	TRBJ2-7	TGCAGTGCTAGAGGGGCCCCGGGCGGGGGCCTCTCCTACGAGCAGTACTTC	CSARGAPGGGLSYEQYF
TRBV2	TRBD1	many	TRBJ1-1	TGTGCCAGCAGACCCTCCGGGACAGGGGGCACTGAAGCTTTCTTT	CASRPSGTGGTEAFF
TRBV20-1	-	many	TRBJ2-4	TGCAGTGCTAGACAGGGCGGGAAAAACATTCAGTACTTC	CSARQGGKNIQYF
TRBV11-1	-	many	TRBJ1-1	TGTGCCAGCAGCTTATCGGCGGGATTTTCGTCTGAAGCTTTCTTT	CASSLSAGFSSEAFF
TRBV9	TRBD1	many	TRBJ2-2	TGTGCCAGCAGACCCACGGGACAGGGGACGAACACCGGGGAGCTGTTTTTT	CASRPTGQGTNTGELFF
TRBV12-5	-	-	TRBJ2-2	TGTGCTAGTGGTTTGGATTTTGAGACAAACACCGGGGAGCTGTTTTTT	CASGLDFETNTGELFF
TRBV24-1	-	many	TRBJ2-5	TGTGCCACCAGTGATTTTACGTCAGCGGAGACCCAGTACTTC	CATSDFTSAETQYF
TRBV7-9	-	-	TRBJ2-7	TGTGCCAGCAGCTTCACAGGTTCCTACGAGCAGTACTTC	CASSFTGSYEQYF
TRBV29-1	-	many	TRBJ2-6	TGCAGCGTTCTGGGGGTAGGGCCTGGGGCCAACGTCCTGACTTTC	CSVLGVGPGANVLTF
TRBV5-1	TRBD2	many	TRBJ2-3	TGCGCCAGCAGACTAGCGGGGGGACGCACAGATACGCAGTATTTT	CASRLAGGRTDTQYF
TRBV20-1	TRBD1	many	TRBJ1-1	TGCAGTGCTAGAAATCAGGGGGCGCGAACTGAAGCTTTCTTT	CSARNQGARTEAFF
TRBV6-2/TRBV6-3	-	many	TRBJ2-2	TGTGCCAGCAGTTACTTCCCGGGACTCCCGGGCGGGGAGCTGTTTTTT	CASSYFPGLPGGELFF
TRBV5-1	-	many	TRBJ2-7	TGCGCCAGCAGCTTGGCTGAGGGGTACGAGCAGTACTTC	CASSLAEGYEQYF
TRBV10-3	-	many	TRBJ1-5	TGTGCCATCAGTGAGTCGAGGGGACCCACTGGGAGCAATCAGCCCCAGCATTTT	CAISESRGPTGSNQPQHF
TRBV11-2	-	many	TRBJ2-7	TGTGCCAGCAGCTTAGATCGACTGACCGAGCAGTACTTC	CASSLDRLTEQYF
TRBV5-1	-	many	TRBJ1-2	TGCGCCAGCAGCTCTAGCGGATACTATGGCTACACCTTC	CASSSSGYYGYTF
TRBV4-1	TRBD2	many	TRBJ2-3	TGCGCCAGCAGCCTACGAATAATAGCGGGGGAGACGACAGATACGCAGTATTTT	CASSLRIIAGETTDTQYF
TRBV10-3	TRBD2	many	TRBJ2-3	TGTGCCATCAGGAGGACTAGCGGGGGCCAAACGCAGTATTTT	CAIRRTSGGQTQYF
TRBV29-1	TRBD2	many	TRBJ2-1	TGCAGCGGCAGGGCCGGGACTAGCGGGGGGGGTAATGAGCAGTTCTTC	CSGRAGTSGGGNEQFF
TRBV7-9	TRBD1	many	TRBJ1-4	TGTGCCAGCAGCTCCCGGGACAGGGGTGAAAAACTGTTTTTT	CASSSRDRGEKLFF
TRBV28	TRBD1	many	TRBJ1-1	TGTGCCAGCAATTTACAGGGGTCGAACACTGAAGCTTTCTTT	CASNLQGSNTEAFF